This T cell receptor beta chain appears in the sequencing data of a study of cytomegalovirus exposure and HLA in healthy donors. Study results and limitations: The listing of 150 to 200 TCR beta chains classed them as cytomegalovirus-associated. The finding came from a later analysis; first-cohort TCR clusters tended to co-occur in the 110 or so validation repertoires.

About this clone itself: Its antigen is as yet unknown.

Per the germline V gene, CDR1 is SQVTM and CDR2 is ANQGSEA. V was clipped by 7 bases and J by 3 bases; unmatched bases: 6. The CDR3 is 13 residues long. Profiling relied on immunoSEQ multiplex PCR, and the TCRdb table lists in-frame clones only, not all of them. The sample shows under 250,000 clones, roughly 85% of them seen only once. The sample comprised PBMCs. The source of this sequence is a woman between 18 and 29 years old in good health and CMV-seronegative. The J gene is TRBJ1-1, the V gene TRBV29-1; TRBD1 aligns across 9 bases. The CDR3: CSAYRGPDTEAFF. The CDR3 DNA is TGCAGCGCCTACAGGGGGCCGGACACTGAAGCTTTCTTT.